This T cell receptor beta chain was retrieved from a study of beta chain features in type 1 diabetes. Whole-study context: Cells sorted and examined across all samples totaled nearly 110,000,000. Study conclusions and caveats: Diminished insertions and augmented deletions at VDJ junctions characterized type 1 diabetes patients.

The CDR3 is made up of 13 amino acids. Trimming took off 0 bases at V and 4 bases at J, with 7 bases between the two ends. Looked up from germline, CDR1 is SGHDT and CDR2 is YYEEEE. This clone was counted between two and nine times. Antigen: not known. TCRB transcripts that were expressed got sequenced, as all of the isolated RNA had been reverse transcribed. Samples of naive, central memory and regulatory T cells yielded a mean of about 3.9 million reads. Assay: immunoSEQ multiplex PCR; the TCRdb copy retains only in-frame clones and omits some. Of under 250,000 clones in the sample, roughly 13% were seen once.

The sequenced sample consisted of naive CD4+ T cells from blood. The chain joins TRBV5-6 to TRBJ1-1, with D possibly being TRBD1 (6 bases). The receptor was isolated from a woman aged 40 to 50 in good health. The CDR3 DNA reads TGTGCCAGCAGCTTGGACAGGGTCACTGAAGCTTTCTTT. It is translated as CASSLDRVTEAFF.